These 10 T cell receptor beta chains originate from one sample sequenced in a study of T cell clones after liver transplantation (dated by TCRdb to 2018 to 2020). The library was obtained by the immunoSEQ multiplex PCR assay. TCRdb's version of the immuneACCESS table is confined to in-frame rearrangements and falls short of the full clone set. An unresolved V gene accounts for under half of the shortfall where checked; the remainder is of unknown origin. The sample table shows approximately 51,000 clones, and 70% to 90% are seen once. The ten largest clones represent about an eighth of the sample. The sequenced sample was CD8+ T cells from blood, obtained 12 months after liver transplant. The receptors originated from a human patient who received a liver transplant. Some T cells present after a transplant may be cells of the graft donor.

The gene calls are TRBV6-5 and TRBJ1-4; the D gene is possibly TRBD1 (6 bases). The CDR3 covers 13 residues. The V end was cut by 0 bases, the J end by 11 bases, with 10 bases between. Germline V gene sequence: CDR1 MNHEY, CDR2 SVGAGI. The CDR3 coding sequence is TGTGCCAGCAGTTACTCGAGTGGGGGCAAACTGTTTTTT. This translates into CASSYSSGGKLFF.

The rearrangement links TRBV29-1 to TRBJ1-2; D gene unclear. CDR1 and CDR2 from the germline V gene are SQVTM and ANQGSEA. Trimming left V 0 bases short and J 2 bases short, with 13 bases between. This CDR3 is 15 amino acids long. The CDR3 here is CSVEDLNGWNYGYTF. As DNA, the CDR3 is TGCAGCGTTGAAGATCTTAACGGATGGAACTATGGCTACACCTTC.

The rearrangement joins TRBV27 to TRBJ2-1; D is possibly TRBD1 or TRBD2 (5 bases each). CDR3 length equals 14 residues. V gave up 5 bases and J gave up 1 base, with 9 bases separating them. Germline V gene sequence: CDR1 MNHEY, CDR2 SMNVEV (reference sequence). CDR3 nucleotide sequence: TGTGCCAGCAGTCCTGGGGGATCCTACAATGAGCAGTTCTTC. Its translation: CASSPGGSYNEQFF.

The chain is built from TRBV2 and TRBJ2-3; 9 bases match TRBD1. From germline, CDR1 is SNHLY and CDR2 FYNNEI. The CDR3 has 16 amino acids. Losses at the gene ends were 5 bases for V and 2 bases for J; bases not matched to a gene: 8. The CDR3 nucleotides are TGTGCCAGCAGTATACGGGACAGGGCGGACACAGATACGCAGTATTTT. This sequence encodes CASSIRDRADTDTQYF.

The chain recombines TRBV13 with TRBJ2-7, with 10 bases identical to TRBD1. Trimming cost V 3 bases and J 8 bases; bases outside gene matches: 10. The CDR3 spans 15 residues. Germline CDR1 is PRHDT and CDR2 is FYEKMQ (reference sequence). The CDR3: CASSLGTGEVSKQYF. The CDR3 DNA is TGTGCCAGCAGCTTGGGGACAGGGGAGGTATCCAAGCAGTACTTC. The whole variable domain, remainder taken from reference TRBV13 and TRBJ2-7, is AAGVIQSPRHLIKEKRETATLKCYPIPRHDTVYWYQQGPGQDPQFLISFYEKMQSDKGSIPDRFSAQQFSDYHSELNMSSLELGDSALYFCASSLGTGEVSKQYFGPGTRLTVT.

The J gene is TRBJ2-5, the V gene TRBV13; TRBD1 matches 9 bases. The junction had 6 bases not matched to a gene; V was cut back by 2 bases and J by 5 bases. Germline V gene sequence: CDR1 PRHDT, CDR2 FYEKMQ (reference sequence). The CDR3 is 15 amino acids. The CDR3 bases are TGTGCCAGCAGCTTACGGACAGGGACAGGGGAGACCCAGTACTTC. It encodes CASSLRTGTGETQYF.

The chain links TRBV2 to TRBJ2-1; the match to TRBD2 covers 11 bases. Germline V gives CDR1 SNHLY, CDR2 FYNNEI. The CDR3 has 15 residues. Trimming cost V 3 bases and J 3 bases; bases outside gene matches: 1. The CDR3 here is CASSEGLADYNEQFF. CDR3 nucleotides: TGTGCCAGCAGTGAGGGACTAGCGGACTACAATGAGCAGTTCTTC.

CDR3 DNA sequence: TGTGCCATCAGTGATTTGTGGGACACCCAAGAGACCCAGTACTTC. It is translated as CAISDLWDTQETQYF. The chain uses TRBV10-3 and TRBJ2-5; D perhaps matches TRBD1 (6 bases). Germline V gene sequence: CDR1 ENHRY, CDR2 SYGVKD. This CDR3 spans 15 amino acids. Trimming took off 3 bases at V and 1 base at J, with 12 bases between the two ends.

The chain uses TRBV28 and TRBJ2-7, with 10 bases fitting TRBD2. The V gene end was trimmed by 8 bases and the J gene end by 5 bases; junction bases not matched to a gene: 12. The CDR3 has 15 amino acids. Germline V lookup: CDR1 MDHEN, CDR2 SYDVKM. The CDR3 coding sequence is TGTGCCAGCGGACCCCGGACTAGCGGTGAGAACGAGCAGTACTTC. Protein sequence: CASGPRTSGENEQYF.

The rearrangement joins TRBV6-5 to TRBJ1-1, with D maybe TRBD1 (6 bases). V was pared by 0 bases and J by 4 bases, with 9 bases between. The CDR3 consists of 14 residues. Germline values: CDR1 MNHEY, CDR2 SVGAGI. This CDR3 reads CASSYSGGSTEAFF. CDR3 bases: TGTGCCAGCAGTTACTCAGGGGGGTCCACTGAAGCTTTCTTT.